This T cell receptor beta chain appears in the sequencing data of a study of tumor-infiltrating lymphocytes in localized non-small cell lung cancer. In the study overall: Resected tumor was paired with non-adjacent uninvolved lung from the same patient. The study, taken as a whole, reports: No T-cell fraction difference was seen between IM1 and IM2 tumors.

The assay was immunoSEQ multiplex PCR, and TCRdb's table has in-frame clones only and misses some. Among 10,000 to 15,000 clones listed, roughly 76% were seen once. CDR1 is SQVTM and CDR2 is ANQGSEA in the germline V gene. This CDR3 spans 17 amino acids. V dropped 4 bases and J dropped 5; count of bases not matched to a gene: 19. As for this clone: The antigen remains undetermined.

The chain couples TRBV29-1 to TRBJ2-5; TRBD2 agrees at 7 bases. Material for sequencing was uninvolved lung tissue not adjacent to the tumor. The receptor was isolated from a human donor with non-small cell lung cancer. CDR3 sequence reads: CSVGAWKRGRAWETQYF. CDR3 nucleotides: TGCAGCGTTGGGGCATGGAAGCGGGGACGGGCATGGGAGACCCAGTACTTC.